This T cell receptor beta chain was found in a study of CD8 T cells in ankylosing spondylitis. Whole-study findings and limits: Certain motif variants had earlier appeared in reactive arthritis synovial fluid and blood. CD8+ disease-linked clones were present at relatively low frequencies in blood.

Quantitative molecular-barcoded 5'-RACE generated the TCR beta libraries. TCRdb re-called the 5' RACE reads through MiXCR, storing one row per CDR3 protein. The sample lists more than 30,000 distinct CDR3 sequences, around an eighth seen once, with about 30% in the top ten. This clonotype has more than one count but fewer than ten. What it recognizes is unknown. The V and J ends lost 4 bases and 1 base respectively, with 20 bases between them. This CDR3 spans 17 amino acids. From germline, CDR1 is SGHRS and CDR2 YFSETQ. The sequencing input was synovial fluid, either unsorted or a sorted T cell fraction (not recorded which). This chain joins TRBV5-1 and TRBJ2-5, with a weak D call TRBD1 (6 bases). This sequence was found in a male donor with ankylosing spondylitis. The CDR3 sequence is CASSTTGTYSTQETQYF. The CDR3, as DNA: TGCGCCAGCAGCACCACCGGGACATACTCCACCCAAGAGACCCAGTACTTC.